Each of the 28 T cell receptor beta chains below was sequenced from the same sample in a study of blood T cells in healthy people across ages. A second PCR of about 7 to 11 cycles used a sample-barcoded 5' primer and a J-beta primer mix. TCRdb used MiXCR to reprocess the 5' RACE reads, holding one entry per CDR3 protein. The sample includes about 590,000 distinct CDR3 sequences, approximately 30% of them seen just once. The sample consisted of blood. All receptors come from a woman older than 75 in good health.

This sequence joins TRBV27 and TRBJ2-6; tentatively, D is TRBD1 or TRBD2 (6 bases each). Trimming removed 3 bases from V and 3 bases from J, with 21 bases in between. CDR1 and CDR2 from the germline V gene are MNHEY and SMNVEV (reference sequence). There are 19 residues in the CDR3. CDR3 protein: CASSLRGDSRGGGANVLTF. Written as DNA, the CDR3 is TGTGCCAGCAGTTTGAGGGGGGATTCGAGGGGCGGTGGGGCCAACGTCCTGACTTTC.

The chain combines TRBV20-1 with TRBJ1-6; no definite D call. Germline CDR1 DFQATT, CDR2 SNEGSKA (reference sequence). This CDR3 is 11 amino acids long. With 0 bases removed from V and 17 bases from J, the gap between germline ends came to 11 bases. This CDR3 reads CSARDLPLVHF. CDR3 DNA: TGCAGTGCTAGAGATCTCCCGCTCGTCCACTTT.

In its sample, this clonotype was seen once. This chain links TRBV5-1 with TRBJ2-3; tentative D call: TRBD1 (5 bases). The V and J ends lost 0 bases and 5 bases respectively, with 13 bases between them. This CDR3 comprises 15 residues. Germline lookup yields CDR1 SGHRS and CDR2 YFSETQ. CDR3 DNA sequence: TGCGCCAGCAGCTTGGTCGGCAGGGATGGAGATACGCAGTATTTT. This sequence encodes CASSLVGRDGDTQYF.

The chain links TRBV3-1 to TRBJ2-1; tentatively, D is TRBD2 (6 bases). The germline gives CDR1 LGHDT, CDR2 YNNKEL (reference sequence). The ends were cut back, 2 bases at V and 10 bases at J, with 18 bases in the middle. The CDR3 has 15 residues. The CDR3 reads CASSQNGTDLREQFF. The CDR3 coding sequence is TGTGCCAGCAGCCAAAACGGGACTGATCTCAGGGAGCAGTTCTTC.

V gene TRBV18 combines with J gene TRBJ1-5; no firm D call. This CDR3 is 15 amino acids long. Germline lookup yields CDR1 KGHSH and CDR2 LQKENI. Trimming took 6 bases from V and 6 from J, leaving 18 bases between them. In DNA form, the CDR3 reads TGTGCCAGCTCCCCCAATGGGGAATTCAGTCAGCCCCAGCATTTT. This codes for CASSPNGEFSQPQHF.

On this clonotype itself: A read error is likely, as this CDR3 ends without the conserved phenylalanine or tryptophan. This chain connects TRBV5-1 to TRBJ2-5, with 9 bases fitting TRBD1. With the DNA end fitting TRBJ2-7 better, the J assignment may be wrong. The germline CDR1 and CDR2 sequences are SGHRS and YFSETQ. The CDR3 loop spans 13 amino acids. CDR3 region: CASSMGQGYEQYN. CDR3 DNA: TGCGCCAGCAGCATGGGACAGGGCTACGAGCAGTACAAC.

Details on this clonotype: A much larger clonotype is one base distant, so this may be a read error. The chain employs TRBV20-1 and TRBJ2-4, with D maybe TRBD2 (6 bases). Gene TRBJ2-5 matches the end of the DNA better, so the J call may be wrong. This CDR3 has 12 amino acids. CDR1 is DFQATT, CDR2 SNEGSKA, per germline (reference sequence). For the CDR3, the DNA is TGCTGTGCTGACGGGGGAACCGAGACCCAGTACTTC. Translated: CCADGGTETQYF.

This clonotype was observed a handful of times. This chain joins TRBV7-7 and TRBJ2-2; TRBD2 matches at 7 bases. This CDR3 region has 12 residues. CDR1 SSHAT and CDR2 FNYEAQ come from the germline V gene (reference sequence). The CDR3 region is CASGRNTGELFF. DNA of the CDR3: TGTGCTAGCGGGCGGAACACCGGGGAGCTGTTTTTT.

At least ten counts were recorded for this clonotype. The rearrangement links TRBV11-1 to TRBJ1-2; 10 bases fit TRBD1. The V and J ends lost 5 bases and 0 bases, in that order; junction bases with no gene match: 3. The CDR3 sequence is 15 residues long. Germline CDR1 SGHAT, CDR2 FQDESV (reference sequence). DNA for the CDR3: TGTGCCAGCAGCACGGGACAGGGGACTAACTATGGCTACACCTTC. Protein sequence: CASSTGQGTNYGYTF.

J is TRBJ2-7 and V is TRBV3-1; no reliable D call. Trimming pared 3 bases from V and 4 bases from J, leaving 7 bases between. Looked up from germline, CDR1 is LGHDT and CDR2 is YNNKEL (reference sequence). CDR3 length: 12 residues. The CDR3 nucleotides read TGTGCCAGCAGCCACTCAGAATACGAGCAGTACTTC. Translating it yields CASSHSEYEQYF.

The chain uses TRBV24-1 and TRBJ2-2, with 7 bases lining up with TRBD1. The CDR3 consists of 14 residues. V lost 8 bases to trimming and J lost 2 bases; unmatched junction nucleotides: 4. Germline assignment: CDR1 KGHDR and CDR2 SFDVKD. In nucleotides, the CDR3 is TGTGCCACCAAGAGACAGGGTAACACCGGGGAGCTGTTTTTT. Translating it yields CATKRQGNTGELFF.

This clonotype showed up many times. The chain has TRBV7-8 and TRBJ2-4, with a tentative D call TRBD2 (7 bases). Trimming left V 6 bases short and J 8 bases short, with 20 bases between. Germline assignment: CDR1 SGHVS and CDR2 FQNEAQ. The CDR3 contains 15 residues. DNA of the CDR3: TGTGCCAGCAGTTTCGACAGAGGGGGGGTGGACATTCAGTACTTC. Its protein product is CASSFDRGGVDIQYF. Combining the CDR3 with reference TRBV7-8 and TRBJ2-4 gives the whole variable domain GAGVSQSPRYKVAKRGQDVALRCDPISGHVSLFWYQQALGQGPEFLTYFQNEAQLDKSGLPSDRFFAERPEGSVSTLKIQRTQQEDSAVYLCASSFDRGGVDIQYFGAGTRLSVL.

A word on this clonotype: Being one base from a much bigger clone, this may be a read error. CDR3 sequence (DNA): TGTGCCAGCAGGTATAACAGGCCCACAGATACGCAGTATTTT. It yields the protein CASRYNRPTDTQYF. This rearrangement joins TRBV6-2 or TRBV6-3 to TRBJ2-3, with D maybe TRBD1 (5 bases). The germline gives CDR1 MNHEY, CDR2 SVGEGT. Trimming removed 6 bases at V and 2 bases at J, with 12 bases between. The CDR3 runs 14 residues.

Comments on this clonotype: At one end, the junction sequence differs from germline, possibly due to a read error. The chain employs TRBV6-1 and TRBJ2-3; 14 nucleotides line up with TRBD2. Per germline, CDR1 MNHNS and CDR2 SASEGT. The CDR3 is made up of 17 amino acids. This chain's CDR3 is CASSPGTSGGSTDTRYF. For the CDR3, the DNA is TGTGCCAGCAGCCCCGGGACTAGCGGGGGCAGCACAGATACGCGGTATTTT.

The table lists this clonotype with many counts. CDR3 residues: CASRRLGTVNQPQHF. CDR3 bases: TGTGCCAGCAGGAGACTTGGGACAGTGAATCAGCCCCAGCATTTT. The chain employs TRBV6-1 and TRBJ1-5, with TRBD1 matching 7 bases. This CDR3 has 15 amino acids. V trimming: 6 bases; J trimming: 4 bases; junction bases outside the gene matches: 9. Germline V lookup: CDR1 MNHNS, CDR2 SASEGT.

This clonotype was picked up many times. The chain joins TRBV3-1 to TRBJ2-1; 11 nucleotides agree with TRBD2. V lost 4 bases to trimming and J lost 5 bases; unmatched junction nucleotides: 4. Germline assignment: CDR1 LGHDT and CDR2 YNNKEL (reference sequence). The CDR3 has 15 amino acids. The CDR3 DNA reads TGTGCCAGCAGCCTCGGGACTAGCGGCCACAATGAGCAGTTCTTC. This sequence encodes CASSLGTSGHNEQFF.

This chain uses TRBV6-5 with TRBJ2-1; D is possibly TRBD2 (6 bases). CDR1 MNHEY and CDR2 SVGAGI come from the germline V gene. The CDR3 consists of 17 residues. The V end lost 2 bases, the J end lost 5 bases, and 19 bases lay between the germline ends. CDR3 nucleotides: TGTGCCAGCAGTTACACTAGCACTAGCTCCTTAAACAATGAGCAGTTCTTC. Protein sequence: CASSYTSTSSLNNEQFF.

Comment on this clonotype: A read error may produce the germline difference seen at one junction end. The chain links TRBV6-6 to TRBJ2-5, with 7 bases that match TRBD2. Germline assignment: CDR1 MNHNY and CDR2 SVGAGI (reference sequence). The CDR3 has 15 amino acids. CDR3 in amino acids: CASSYSTGGQEAQYF. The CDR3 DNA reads TGTGCCAGCAGTTACTCGACGGGGGGTCAAGAGGCCCAGTACTTC.

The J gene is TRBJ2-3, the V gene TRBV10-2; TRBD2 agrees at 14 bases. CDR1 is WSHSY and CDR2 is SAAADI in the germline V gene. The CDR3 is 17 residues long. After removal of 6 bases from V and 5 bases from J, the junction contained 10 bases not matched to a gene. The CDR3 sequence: CASRQTSGGALGDTQYF. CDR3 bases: TGCGCCAGCAGACAGACTAGCGGGGGGGCCTTAGGAGATACGCAGTATTTT.

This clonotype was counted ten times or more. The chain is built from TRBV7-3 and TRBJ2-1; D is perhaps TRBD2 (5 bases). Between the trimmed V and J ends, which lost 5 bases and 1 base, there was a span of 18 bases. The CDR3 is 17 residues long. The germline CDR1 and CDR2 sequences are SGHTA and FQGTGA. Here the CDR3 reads CASSPGPIGVSYNEQFF. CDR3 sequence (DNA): TGTGCCAGCAGCCCCGGGCCAATCGGGGTATCCTACAATGAGCAGTTCTTC.

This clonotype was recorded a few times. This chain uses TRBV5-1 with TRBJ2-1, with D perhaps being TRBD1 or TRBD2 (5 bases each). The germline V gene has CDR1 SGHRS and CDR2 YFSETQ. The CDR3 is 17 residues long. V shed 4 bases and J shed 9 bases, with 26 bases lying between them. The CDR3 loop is CASSPRTGTSGASEQFF. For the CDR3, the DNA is TGCGCCAGCAGCCCAAGGACCGGGACCTCCGGGGCAAGTGAGCAGTTCTTC.

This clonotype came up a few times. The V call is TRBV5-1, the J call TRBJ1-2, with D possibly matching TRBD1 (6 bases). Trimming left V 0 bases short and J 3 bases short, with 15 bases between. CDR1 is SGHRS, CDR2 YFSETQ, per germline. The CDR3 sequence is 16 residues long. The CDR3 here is CASSLVPAGDDYGYTF. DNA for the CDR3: TGCGCCAGCAGCTTGGTACCGGCAGGGGATGACTATGGCTACACCTTC.

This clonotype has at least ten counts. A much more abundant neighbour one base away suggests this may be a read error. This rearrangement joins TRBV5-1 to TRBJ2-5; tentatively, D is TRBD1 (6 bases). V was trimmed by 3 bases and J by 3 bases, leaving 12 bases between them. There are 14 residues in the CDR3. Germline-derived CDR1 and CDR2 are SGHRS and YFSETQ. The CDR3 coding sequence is TGCGCCAGCAGCTGGGAGAGGACAGAAGAGACCCAGTACTTC. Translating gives CASSWERTEETQYF.

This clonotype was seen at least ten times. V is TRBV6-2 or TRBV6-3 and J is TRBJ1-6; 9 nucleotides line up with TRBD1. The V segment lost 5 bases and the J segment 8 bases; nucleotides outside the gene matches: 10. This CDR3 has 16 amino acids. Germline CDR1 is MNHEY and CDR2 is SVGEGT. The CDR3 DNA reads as TGTGCCAGCAGTCCGCCGGACAGGGGAGGATATTCACCCCTCCACTTT. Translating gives CASSPPDRGGYSPLHF.

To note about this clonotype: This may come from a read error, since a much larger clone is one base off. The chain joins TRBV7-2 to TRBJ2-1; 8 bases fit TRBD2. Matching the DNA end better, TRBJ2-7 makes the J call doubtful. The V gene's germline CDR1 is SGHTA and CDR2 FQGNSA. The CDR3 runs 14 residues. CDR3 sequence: CASSVGGGYNEQYF. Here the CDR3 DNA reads TGTGCCAGCAGCGTGGGCGGGGGGTACAATGAGCAGTACTTC.

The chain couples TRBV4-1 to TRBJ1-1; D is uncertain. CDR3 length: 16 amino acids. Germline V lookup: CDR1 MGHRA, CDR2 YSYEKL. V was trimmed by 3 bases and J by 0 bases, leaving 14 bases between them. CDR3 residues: CASSHSPVTVNTEAFF. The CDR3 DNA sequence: TGCGCCAGCAGCCACTCCCCCGTGACGGTGAACACTGAAGCTTTCTTT.

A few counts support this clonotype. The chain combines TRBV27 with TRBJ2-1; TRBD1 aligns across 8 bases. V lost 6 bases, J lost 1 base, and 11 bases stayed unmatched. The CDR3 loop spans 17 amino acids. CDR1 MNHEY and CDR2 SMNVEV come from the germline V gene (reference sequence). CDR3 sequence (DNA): TGTGCCAGCAGCTTTCGACAGGGGCAAAATTCCTACAATGAGCAGTTCTTC. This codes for CASSFRQGQNSYNEQFF.

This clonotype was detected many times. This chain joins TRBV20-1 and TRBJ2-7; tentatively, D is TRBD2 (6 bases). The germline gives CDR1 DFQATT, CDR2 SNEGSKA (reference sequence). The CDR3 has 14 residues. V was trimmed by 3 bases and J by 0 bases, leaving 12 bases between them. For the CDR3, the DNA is TGCAGTGCTAGCGTGGGGGACTCCTCCTACGAGCAGTACTTC. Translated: CSASVGDSSYEQYF.